This TCR beta chain was captured by sequencing in a study of blood T cells in healthy people across ages. Together with a sample-barcoded 5' primer, a J-beta primer mix was included in a second PCR lasting 7 to 11 cycles. Using its own MiXCR run on the 5' RACE reads, TCRdb lists one record per CDR3 protein. The sample consists of 910,000 or so distinct CDR3 sequences, around 54% of them appearing once. This clonotype was counted many times. This CDR3 has 13 amino acids. Looked up from germline, CDR1 is SGHVS and CDR2 is FQNEAQ. The ends were cut back, 8 bases at V and 0 bases at J, with 8 bases in the middle.

The V and J genes are TRBV7-8 and TRBJ2-1, with unresolved D. The sequenced sample was blood. The receptor's source is a woman aged 60-70 years in good health. In nucleotides, the CDR3 is TGTGCCAGCGTTGAGAGCTCCTACAATGAGCAGTTCTTC. It is translated as CASVESSYNEQFF. Looking up the rest from reference TRBV7-8 and TRBJ2-1 gives the full variable domain: GAGVSQSPRYKVAKRGQDVALRCDPISGHVSLFWYQQALGQGPEFLTYFQNEAQLDKSGLPSDRFFAERPEGSVSTLKIQRTQQEDSAVYLCASVESSYNEQFFGPGTRLTVL.